What follows describes a single T cell receptor (beta chain). Its antigen remains unknown. Within the library, unique molecular identifiers were attached to each individual cDNA molecule. TCRdb analysed the RACE reads with MiXCR anew, one entry per CDR3 protein. The sample holds 110,000 or so distinct CDR3 sequences, 9% to 9.5% seen once. Regarding time point: patch test 2, 6 weeks after DPC sensitization. Treatment: therapeutic diphenylcyclopropenone sensitization with weekly scalp DPC. Participating donors were patients with alopecia, aged 18 to 70 years, considered appropriate candidates for DPC. The CDR3 loop spans 17 amino acids. Germline CDR1 reads SGHRS; CDR2 reads YFSETQ. The V segment lost 4 bases and the J segment 5 bases; nucleotides outside the gene matches: 9. This sample was included in a study of human T cells and chemical hapten exposure. Across the whole study: Each week of the roughly 24-week study, patients had diphenylcyclopropenone applied to the scalp.

Findings and limits, study-wide: The study found that DPC sensitization did not change TCRs above 1 in 1000 frequency.

This chain joins TRBV5-1 and TRBJ1-4, with 12 bases aligning to TRBD1. The sample in question was whole blood, obtained in connection with sensitization to the hapten diphenylcyclopropenone (DPC). The receptor was derived from a woman in her forties with alopecia areata. Some clones in this sample may be carry-over from other donors' samples. The CDR3 spells CASSRGTGGSGNEKLFF. For the CDR3, the DNA is TGCGCCAGCAGCCGCGGGACAGGGGGCAGTGGGAATGAAAAACTGTTTTTT.